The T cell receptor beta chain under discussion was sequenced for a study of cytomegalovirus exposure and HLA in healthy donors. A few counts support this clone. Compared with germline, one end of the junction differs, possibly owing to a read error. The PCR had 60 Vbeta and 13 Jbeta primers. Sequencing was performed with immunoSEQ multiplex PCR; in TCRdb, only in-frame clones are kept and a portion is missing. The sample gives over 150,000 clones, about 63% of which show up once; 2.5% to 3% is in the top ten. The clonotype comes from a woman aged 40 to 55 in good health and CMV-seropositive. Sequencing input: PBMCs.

The CDR3 sequence: CASSPAGLAGNIQYF. DNA of the CDR3: TGTGCCAGCAGTCCAGCGGGACTAGCCGGAAACATACAGTACTTC. The chain joins TRBV28 to TRBJ2-4, with 9 bases identical to TRBD2. The V gene's germline CDR1 is MDHEN and CDR2 SYDVKM. CDR3 length equals 15 residues.